Here is one TCR beta chain with its context. Its matching antigen is unknown. This sample stems from a study of blood T cells in healthy people across ages. Notes on the study in general: A roughly linear fall in TCR beta diversity per million T cells was seen with increasing age.

The CDR3 has 16 residues. The V gene's germline CDR1 is SGHNT and CDR2 YENEEA. V shed 1 base, J shed 11 bases, and the junction held 13 bases outside the gene matches. The authors ran a second PCR of about 7 to 11 cycles using a sample-barcoded 5' primer and a J-beta primer mix. Each cDNA molecule was tagged by a template-switch adaptor with 12 random nucleotides. TCRdb independently ran MiXCR on the 5' RACE reads; one entry per CDR3 protein. The profile shows around 870,000 distinct CDR3 sequences, around 28% of them singletons. This chain uses TRBV11-3 with TRBJ2-5; TRBD2 aligns across 10 bases. Sequenced: blood. This receptor was obtained from a woman at least 80 years old in good health. CDR3 sequence (DNA): TGTGCCAGCAGCTTAGGGGGGGCTAGCGGGGGAAATGAGCAGTACTTC. It encodes CASSLGGASGGNEQYF.